These 32 T cell receptor beta chains originate from one sample sequenced in a study of Ad26.COV2.S vaccination and SARS-CoV-2 variants. Clones were sequenced by immunoSEQ multiplex PCR, and TCRdb holds only the in-frame ones, with some missing. The top ten hold approximately 1.6% of the sample, which has more than 400,000 clones, about 90% seen once. Treatment of the sample: over 15 received Ad26.COV2.S at low or high dose, single or two shots; five or six received placebo; per-sample allocation not given. Each sample was drawn 63 days after the first injection (of vaccine or placebo). Specimen: peripheral blood, collected in a trial of Ad26.COV2.S vaccine versus placebo. These receptors were collected from a person aged 18-65 years who received the Ad26.COV2.S COVID-19 vaccine or a placebo.

This chain uses TRBV4-3 with TRBJ1-6; the match to TRBD1 covers 7 bases. CDR1 is LGHNA, CDR2 YSLEER, per germline. After removal of 2 bases from V and 9 bases from J, the junction contained 10 bases not matched to a gene. The CDR3 is 16 residues long. The CDR3 bases are TGCGCCAGCAGCCAATCAAACAGGGGCTGGGGTTCACCCCTCCACTTT. Residues: CASSQSNRGWGSPLHF.

In its sample, this clone was seen once. The chain uses TRBV7-2 and TRBJ1-1, with no clear D. Germline assignment: CDR1 SGHTA and CDR2 FQGNSA. The V end was cut by 6 bases, the J end by 4 bases, with 12 bases between. CDR3 size: 13 residues. In DNA form, the CDR3 reads TGTGCCAGCAGGCGATCGATGGGCACTGAAGCTTTCTTT. Protein sequence: CASRRSMGTEAFF.

This chain connects TRBV9 to TRBJ1-1; D gene unclear. The CDR3 consists of 14 residues. V was shortened by 0 bases and J by 2 bases, with 8 bases between the two germline ends. Germline V gene sequence: CDR1 SGDLS, CDR2 YYNGEE. CDR3 coding DNA: TGTGCCAGCAGCGTAGGGCAGCTTAACACTGAAGCTTTCTTT. Translating gives CASSVGQLNTEAFF. The whole variable domain, remainder taken from reference TRBV9 and TRBJ1-1, is DSGVTQTPKHLITATGQRVTLRCSPRSGDLSVYWYQQSLDQGLQFLIQYYNGEERAKGNILERFSAQQFPDLHSELNLSSLELGDSALYFCASSVGQLNTEAFFGQGTRLTVV.

About this clone: At one end, the junction sequence differs from germline, possibly due to a read error. V usage is TRBV28 and J usage is TRBJ2-7; TRBD2 agrees at 8 bases. This CDR3 has 16 amino acids. Germline CDR1 reads MDHEN; CDR2 reads SYDVKM. In nucleotides, the CDR3 is TGTGCCAGCTGTTTATGGGGGCGGGGGGACTCCTACGAGCAGTACTTC. As protein: CASCLWGRGDSYEQYF. Full variable domain (remainder filled in from reference TRBV28 and TRBJ2-7): DVKVTQSSRYLVKRTGEKVFLECVQDMDHENMFWYRQDPGLGLRLIYFSYDVKMKEKGDIPEGYSVSREKKERFSLILESASTNQTSMYLCASCLWGRGDSYEQYFGPGTRLTVT.

The chain carries TRBV2 and TRBJ1-1, with 8 bases matching TRBD1. In germline, CDR1 is SNHLY, CDR2 FYNNEI. The CDR3 runs 14 residues. V lost 6 bases to trimming and J lost 5 bases; unmatched junction nucleotides: 8. CDR3 loop: CASRKEQGGTEAFF. The CDR3 nucleotides read TGTGCCAGCAGGAAAGAACAGGGGGGGACTGAAGCTTTCTTT.

V usage is TRBV4-1 and J usage is TRBJ2-1, with TRBD2 matching 7 bases. Trimming took 0 bases from V and 4 from J; bases not matched to a gene: 6. The CDR3 has 16 residues. Germline values: CDR1 MGHRA, CDR2 YSYEKL. The CDR3 loop is CASSQDGGLVYNEQFF. In DNA, the CDR3 is TGCGCCAGCAGCCAAGATGGTGGACTAGTTTACAATGAGCAGTTCTTC.

This chain connects TRBV6-6 to TRBJ2-7, with D unclear. The germline V gene has CDR1 MNHNY and CDR2 SVGAGI (reference sequence). The V end lost 6 bases, the J end lost 0 bases, and 6 bases lay between the germline ends. The CDR3 is 12 amino acids. CDR3 residues: CASRPSSYEQYF. CDR3 sequence (DNA): TGTGCCAGCAGGCCGAGCTCCTACGAGCAGTACTTC.

This rearrangement joins TRBV2 to TRBJ2-2; TRBD2 aligns across 16 bases. This CDR3 contains 21 residues. The ends lost 1 base at V and 3 bases at J; junction bases unmatched: 11. Germline CDR1 and CDR2: SNHLY and FYNNEI. Here the CDR3 DNA reads TGTGCCAGCAGTGAAGGTTCAGCCGGGACTAGCGGGGGGGCCCACACCGGGGAGCTGTTTTTT. Translated: CASSEGSAGTSGGAHTGELFF.

The chain has TRBV2 and TRBJ1-1; possibly TRBD1 for D (6 bases). The ends were cut back, 6 bases at V and 2 bases at J, with 19 bases in the middle. This CDR3 has 16 residues. Germline CDR1 reads SNHLY; CDR2 reads FYNNEI. CDR3 nucleotide sequence: TGTGCCAGCAGGGATAACAGGGAGATGGGTAACACTGAAGCTTTCTTT. Protein: CASRDNREMGNTEAFF.

V gene TRBV5-4 combines with J gene TRBJ2-2; maybe TRBD2 (6 bases). The CDR3 has 15 amino acids. CDR1 and CDR2 from the germline V gene are SGHNT and YYREEE (reference sequence). The V gene lost 0 bases and the J gene lost 5 bases, with 11 bases spanning the gap. CDR3 amino acids: CASSLGRGKTGELFF. The CDR3 bases are TGTGCCAGCAGCTTGGGACGGGGGAAGACCGGGGAGCTGTTTTTT.

The J gene is TRBJ1-1, the V gene TRBV27, with D tentatively TRBD1 (6 bases). V was cut by 5 bases and J by 1 base, with 11 bases left in between. There are 14 residues in the CDR3. Germline V gene data show CDR1 as MNHEY and CDR2 as SMNVEV (reference sequence). In DNA form, the CDR3 reads TGTGCCAGCAGTATTCAGGGGCAGAACACTGAAGCTTTCTTT. Translated, it gives CASSIQGQNTEAFF.

This rearrangement joins TRBV12-3 or TRBV12-4 to TRBJ2-7; no clear D gene. The CDR3 covers 13 residues. V was pared by 6 bases and J by 4 bases, with 13 bases between. The CDR3 sequence: CASSLEAGYEQYF. The CDR3 nucleotides are TGTGCCAGCAGCCTAGAGGCCGGATACGAGCAGTACTTC.

The CDR3 region is CAISESDRYTEAFF. CDR3 DNA sequence: TGTGCCATCAGTGAGTCTGACAGGTACACTGAAGCTTTCTTT. V usage is TRBV10-3 and J usage is TRBJ1-1, with D possibly being TRBD1 (6 bases). Per the germline V gene, CDR1 is ENHRY and CDR2 is SYGVKD. This CDR3 spans 14 amino acids. V was shortened by 0 bases and J by 3 bases, with 8 bases between the two germline ends.

The chain carries TRBV5-4 and TRBJ2-2; 7 positions agree with TRBD1. Unmatched junction bases numbered 13, after V lost 7 bases and J lost 4 bases. This CDR3 contains 16 residues. Germline CDR1 is SGHNT and CDR2 is YYREEE (reference sequence). DNA for the CDR3: TGTGCCAGCGGCGCGATGATAGGGGGCGCCACCGGGGAGCTGTTTTTT. It translates to CASGAMIGGATGELFF.

The rearrangement joins TRBV7-9 to TRBJ2-3; D uncertain. Trimming removed 2 bases from V and 5 bases from J, with 8 bases in between. This CDR3 has 13 residues. CDR1 and CDR2 from the germline V gene are SEHNR and FQNEAQ (reference sequence). The CDR3 loop is CASSLPERDTQYF. The CDR3 DNA sequence: TGTGCCAGCAGCTTACCAGAGAGAGATACGCAGTATTTT.

CDR3 loop: CASTKSETQYF. CDR3 sequence (DNA): TGTGCCAGCACCAAATCGGAGACCCAGTACTTC. The rearrangement links TRBV5-6 to TRBJ2-5; D call uncertain. V was trimmed by 6 bases and J by 5 bases, leaving 8 bases between them. CDR1 and CDR2 from the germline V gene are SGHDT and YYEEEE. The CDR3 contains 11 residues.

The chain combines TRBV21-1 with TRBJ2-2; TRBD1, the table's D call, lacks a check against the DNA. TRBV21-1 is a documented pseudogene. The CDR3 is 14 amino acids. CDR3 sequence reads: CASFGQGYTGELFF. In DNA, the CDR3 is TGTGCCAGCTTTGGACAGGGATACACCGGGGAGCTGTTTTTT.

The genes are TRBV11-2 and TRBJ2-5; 9 positions agree with TRBD2. J lost 4 bases, V lost 3 bases, and 18 bases had no gene match. This CDR3 spans 19 amino acids. The V gene's germline CDR1 is SGHAT and CDR2 FQNNGV. CDR3 sequence: CASSFRAGGHKVAGETQYF. DNA of the CDR3: TGTGCCAGCAGCTTCCGAGCGGGGGGTCACAAGGTCGCCGGAGAGACCCAGTACTTC.

This clone was counted only a few times. V gene TRBV4-1 combines with J gene TRBJ2-7; D gene unclear. The CDR3 totals 13 residues. Germline CDR1 and CDR2: MGHRA and YSYEKL. V was trimmed by 4 bases and J by 7 bases, leaving 14 bases between them. The DNA of the CDR3 is TGCGCCAGCAGCCGGTCAAGGGCTGTGGAGCAGTACTTC. Translating it yields CASSRSRAVEQYF.

The chain uses TRBV9 and TRBJ2-1; 10 positions match TRBD2. With V trimmed by 2 bases and J by 3 bases, 5 bases remained unmatched. The germline V gene has CDR1 SGDLS and CDR2 YYNGEE. This CDR3 has 16 residues. CDR3 sequence (DNA): TGTGCCAGCAGCGTTGCTAGCGGGGGCAACTACAATGAGCAGTTCTTC. It is translated as CASSVASGGNYNEQFF.

The rearrangement joins TRBV18 to TRBJ2-1; 7 nucleotides match TRBD1. From germline, CDR1 is KGHSH and CDR2 LQKENI. The CDR3 is made up of 15 amino acids. V was pared by 6 bases and J by 6 bases, with 11 bases of the junction left unmatched. The CDR3 loop is CASSPKRQGLNEQFF. The CDR3 nucleotides read TGTGCCAGCTCGCCTAAAAGACAGGGTCTCAATGAGCAGTTCTTC. Together with reference TRBV18 and TRBJ2-1, the CDR3 gives the full variable domain: NAGVMQNPRHLVRRRGQEARLRCSPMKGHSHVYWYRQLPEEGLKFMVYLQKENIIDESGMPKERFSAEFPKEGPSILRIQQVVRGDSAAYFCASSPKRQGLNEQFFGPGTRLTVL.

Of note for this clone: At one end the junction does not follow the germline gene, possibly because of a read error. V and J are TRBV2 and TRBJ2-3; D uncertain. This CDR3 has 15 residues. Germline values: CDR1 SNHLY, CDR2 FYNNEI. CDR3 nucleotides: TGTGCCAGCAGCGAAGAAGGGCTTAGCACAGATACGCAGTATTTT. This codes for CASSEEGLSTDTQYF.

This sequence joins TRBV29-1 and TRBJ2-7; 7 bases are a match to TRBD2. V lost 4 bases to trimming and J lost 2 bases; unmatched junction nucleotides: 5. The germline gives CDR1 SQVTM, CDR2 ANQGSEA. CDR3 length: 13 residues. This chain's CDR3 is CSVVGGTAYEQYF. The CDR3 coding sequence is TGCAGCGTTGTCGGGGGGACGGCCTACGAGCAGTACTTC.

V and J are TRBV9 and TRBJ2-6; 7 bases fit TRBD1. CDR3 length: 18 residues. With 4 bases clipped from V and 0 bases from J, the junction kept 10 bases outside the gene matches. Germline V CDR1 and CDR2: SGDLS, YYNGEE. In nucleotides, the CDR3 is TGTGCCAGCAGCTTTAGACAGGGAAACGCCTCTGGGGCCAACGTCCTGACTTTC. This sequence encodes CASSFRQGNASGANVLTF.

To note about this clone: Other DNA sequences in the same sample also yield this CDR3. The chain couples TRBV4-3 to TRBJ2-7; 8 bases match TRBD1. CDR1 is LGHNA, CDR2 YSLEER, per germline. V lost 4 bases to trimming and J lost 3 bases; unmatched junction nucleotides: 5. The CDR3 spans 14 residues. The DNA for the CDR3 is TGCGCCAGCAGCCCGGGGACAGGTGACTACGAGCAGTACTTC. Translated, it gives CASSPGTGDYEQYF.

The chain has TRBV5-4 and TRBJ2-7, with 7 bases that match TRBD1. J was trimmed by 6 bases and V by 1 base; bases with no gene match: 10. The CDR3 is made up of 15 amino acids. Germline-derived CDR1 and CDR2 are SGHNT and YYREEE (reference sequence). CDR3 sequence reads: CASSLPDSRGFEQYF. CDR3 in DNA: TGTGCCAGCAGCTTGCCCGACAGCAGGGGGTTCGAGCAGTACTTC.

The chain is built from TRBV28 and TRBJ1-6; TRBD1 aligns across 8 bases. The V segment lost 5 bases and the J segment 0 bases; nucleotides outside the gene matches: 3. The CDR3 consists of 16 residues. From germline, CDR1 is MDHEN and CDR2 SYDVKM. This CDR3 is CASSNTGGSYNSPLHF. In DNA, the CDR3 is TGTGCCAGCAGTAATACAGGGGGCTCCTATAATTCACCCCTCCACTTT.

The chain recombines TRBV18 with TRBJ1-6, with 7 bases identical to TRBD1. The V segment lost 3 bases and the J segment 6 bases; nucleotides outside the gene matches: 8. The V gene's germline CDR1 is KGHSH and CDR2 LQKENI. This CDR3 spans 16 amino acids. In DNA form, the CDR3 reads TGTGCCAGCTCACCTCTATCGGACAGGTCTAATTCACCCCTCCACTTT. Protein product: CASSPLSDRSNSPLHF. Supplemented by reference TRBV18 and TRBJ1-6, the full variable domain reads NAGVMQNPRHLVRRRGQEARLRCSPMKGHSHVYWYRQLPEEGLKFMVYLQKENIIDESGMPKERFSAEFPKEGPSILRIQQVVRGDSAAYFCASSPLSDRSNSPLHFGNGTRLTVT.

This sequence joins TRBV7-2 and TRBJ2-1; 8 nucleotides match TRBD2. The V and J ends lost 4 bases and 9 bases, in that order; junction bases with no gene match: 8. The germline gives CDR1 SGHTA, CDR2 FQGNSA. This CDR3 is built from 14 residues. CDR3 nucleotide sequence: TGTGCCAGCAGCTCCGGGACTAGTGGGACTGAGCAGTTCTTC. This codes for CASSSGTSGTEQFF.

This chain links TRBV4-3 with TRBJ2-3; D perhaps matches TRBD2 (5 bases). V lost 0 bases to trimming and J lost 1 base, with 11 bases between them. The CDR3 length is 16 residues. Germline V lookup: CDR1 LGHNA, CDR2 YSLEER. Written as DNA, the CDR3 is TGCGCCAGCAGCCAAGACCCTATTAGCGGCACAGATACGCAGTATTTT. This codes for CASSQDPISGTDTQYF.

This rearrangement joins TRBV30 to TRBJ2-7, with 9 bases lining up with TRBD2. The CDR3 length is 13 residues. The V gene end was trimmed by 5 bases and the J gene end by 1 base; junction bases not matched to a gene: 3. Germline CDR1 reads GTSNPN; CDR2 reads SVGIG (reference sequence). DNA of the CDR3: TGTGCCTGGGGACTAGCGTTATCCTACGAGCAGTACTTC. Protein product: CAWGLALSYEQYF.

This sequence joins TRBV5-6 and TRBJ1-2; 10 nucleotides match TRBD1. Germline CDR1 and CDR2: SGHDT and YYEEEE. V trimming: 2 bases; J trimming: 5 bases; junction bases outside the gene matches: 6. The CDR3 spans 15 residues. The CDR3 protein is CASSFDRGLPYGYTF. DNA of the CDR3: TGTGCCAGCAGCTTCGACAGGGGGCTACCTTATGGCTACACCTTC.